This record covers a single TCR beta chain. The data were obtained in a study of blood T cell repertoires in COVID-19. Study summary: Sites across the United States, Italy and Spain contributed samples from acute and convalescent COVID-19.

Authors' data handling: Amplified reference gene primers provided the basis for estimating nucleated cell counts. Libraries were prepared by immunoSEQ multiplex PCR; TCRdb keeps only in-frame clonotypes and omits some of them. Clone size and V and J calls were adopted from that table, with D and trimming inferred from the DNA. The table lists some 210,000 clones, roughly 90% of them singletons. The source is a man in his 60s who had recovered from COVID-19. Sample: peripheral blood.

The chain's CDR3 is CASRGTGLNYGYTF. CDR3 nucleotides: TGTGCCAGCCGAGGGACAGGGCTTAACTATGGCTACACCTTC. The chain uses TRBV25-1 and TRBJ1-2; 9 bases map to TRBD1. Germline assignment: CDR1 MGHDK and CDR2 SYGVNS. The CDR3 has 14 residues. The junction had 5 bases not matched to a gene; V was cut back by 8 bases and J by 1 base.